A single sample gave rise to the 14 T cell receptor beta chains below, sequenced in a study of CD8 T cells in Susac syndrome. When the RNA was reverse transcribed, random hexamers were used with an input of roughly 0.5 to 1 ug. Via MiXCR, TCRdb re-called the immunoSEQ multiplex PCR reads, giving one row per CDR3 protein. The table lists under 150,000 distinct CDR3 sequences, approximately 89% of them singletons. What was sequenced was CD8+ T cells from PBMCs. These receptors all stem from a human donor with multiple sclerosis.

The V and J genes are TRBV28 and TRBJ2-2; 9 bases agree with TRBD1. From germline, CDR1 is MDHEN and CDR2 SYDVKM. J lost 6 bases, V lost 8 bases, and 16 bases had no gene match. CDR3 length: 17 amino acids. Written as DNA, the CDR3 is TGTGCCAGCGTCCCGATGGACAGGGGCGATTACTCCGGGGAGCTGTTTTTT. Translated: CASVPMDRGDYSGELFF.

The chain combines TRBV7-6 with TRBJ1-2, with D tentatively TRBD1 (5 bases). Germline lookup yields CDR1 SGHVS and CDR2 FNYEAQ. This CDR3 is 13 amino acids long. The V gene lost 6 bases and the J gene lost 5 bases, with 13 bases spanning the gap. The CDR3 sequence is CASSEGGVYGYTF. The CDR3 region has the DNA TGTGCCAGCAGTGAGGGAGGGGTTTATGGCTACACCTTC.

The V gene is TRBV12-3 or TRBV12-4, the J gene TRBJ1-5; D is ambiguous. Deletions cut 2 bases from V and 4 bases from J, with 12 bases between. The length of the CDR3 is 15 residues. CDR3 sequence (DNA): TGTGCCAGCAGTTTACCGGGGATGGGAAATCAGCCCCAGCATTTT. This gives the protein CASSLPGMGNQPQHF.

The rearrangement joins TRBV29-1 to TRBJ2-7; 8 bases map to TRBD2. The V gene end was trimmed by 4 bases and the J gene end by 6 bases; junction bases not matched to a gene: 8. The CDR3 sequence is 13 residues long. Germline values: CDR1 SQVTM, CDR2 ANQGSEA. DNA of the CDR3: TGCAGCGTTGTGCCGGGAGGGCCGTTCGAGCAGTACTTC. Translating gives CSVVPGGPFEQYF.

This chain links TRBV20-1 with TRBJ1-5; D is ambiguous. Trimming removed 4 bases from V and 0 bases from J, with 13 bases in between. CDR3 size: 15 residues. CDR1 and CDR2 from the germline V gene are DFQATT and SNEGSKA (reference sequence). The CDR3 is CSAIERRGSNQPQHF. The CDR3 region has the DNA TGCAGTGCTATAGAACGGCGGGGTAGCAATCAGCCCCAGCATTTT.

The sample holds one count of this clonotype. This sequence joins TRBV6-2 or TRBV6-3 and TRBJ2-1; weak D call: TRBD1 (8 bases). Per germline, CDR1 MNHEY and CDR2 SVGEGT. The CDR3 has 14 amino acids. Trimming took 6 bases from V and 9 from J, leaving 18 bases between them. CDR3 sequence reads: CASSHGQGGGEQFF. CDR3 coding DNA: TGTGCCAGCAGCCACGGACAGGGCGGGGGTGAGCAGTTCTTC.

The chain joins TRBV5-6 to TRBJ1-2; 8 bases match TRBD1. V lost 3 bases to trimming and J lost 8 bases; unmatched junction nucleotides: 6. Germline-derived CDR1 and CDR2 are SGHDT and YYEEEE. The length of the CDR3 is 13 residues. The CDR3 sequence is CASSSQGAGGYTF. The CDR3 DNA is TGTGCCAGCAGCTCCCAGGGGGCTGGGGGCTACACCTTC.

The rearrangement links TRBV9 to TRBJ2-1; TRBD2 aligns across 8 bases. This CDR3 spans 15 amino acids. V lost 4 bases, J lost 12 bases, and 15 bases stayed unmatched. The germline V gene has CDR1 SGDLS and CDR2 YYNGEE. CDR3 coding DNA: TGTGCCAGCAGCTCACTTAAAGATGGACTAGCAAGGCAGTTCTTC. It yields the protein CASSSLKDGLARQFF.

This chain connects TRBV4-1 to TRBJ2-1, with unresolved D. The CDR3 sequence is 16 residues long. The germline V gene has CDR1 MGHRA and CDR2 YSYEKL. V was shortened by 0 bases and J by 0 bases, with 9 bases between the two germline ends. CDR3 nucleotide sequence: TGCGCCAGCAGCCAAGAAGGGCGGAACTCCTACAATGAGCAGTTCTTC. The encoded protein is CASSQEGRNSYNEQFF.

The chain links TRBV28 to TRBJ1-5, with 7 bases identical to TRBD1. V was clipped by 6 bases and J by 6 bases; unmatched bases: 11. The CDR3 has 15 residues. From germline, CDR1 is MDHEN and CDR2 SYDVKM. This CDR3 is CASRPPEGAGQPQHF. CDR3 bases: TGTGCCAGCAGGCCCCCCGAGGGGGCAGGTCAGCCCCAGCATTTT.

The rearrangement links TRBV6-2 or TRBV6-3 to TRBJ2-1; 9 bases line up with TRBD2. The V and J ends lost 3 bases and 8 bases, in that order; junction bases with no gene match: 11. Germline values: CDR1 MNHEY, CDR2 SVGEGT. CDR3 length: 16 amino acids. The CDR3 loop is CASSYSTSGRVDEQFF. In DNA, the CDR3 is TGTGCCAGCAGTTATTCGACTAGCGGCAGGGTAGATGAGCAGTTCTTC.

The CDR3 sequence is CASSFGRGGTEAFF. In DNA, the CDR3 is TGTGCCAGCAGTTTCGGCCGGGGCGGCACTGAAGCTTTCTTT. This sequence joins TRBV5-4 and TRBJ1-1; tentatively, D is TRBD1 (5 bases). Trimming cost V 5 bases and J 4 bases, with 15 bases left between them. Germline V gives CDR1 SGHNT, CDR2 YYREEE (reference sequence). The length of the CDR3 is 14 residues.

The chain has TRBV30 and TRBJ1-1; D is unclear. The CDR3 totals 13 residues. Looked up from germline, CDR1 is GTSNPN and CDR2 is SVGIG (reference sequence). V was cut by 0 bases and J by 1 base, with 6 bases left in between. The CDR3 loop is CAWSVTRNTEAFF. The CDR3 nucleotides read TGTGCCTGGAGTGTTACAAGGAACACTGAAGCTTTCTTT.

This clonotype has a single count. The chain combines TRBV29-1 with TRBJ2-2; D is unclear. The V end lost 7 bases, the J end lost 7 bases, and 13 bases lay between the germline ends. This CDR3 has 12 residues. CDR1 is SQVTM, CDR2 ANQGSEA, per germline. The CDR3 DNA is TGCAGCGCGCTGGCGCAGGACGGGGAGCTGTTTTTT. This encodes CSALAQDGELFF.